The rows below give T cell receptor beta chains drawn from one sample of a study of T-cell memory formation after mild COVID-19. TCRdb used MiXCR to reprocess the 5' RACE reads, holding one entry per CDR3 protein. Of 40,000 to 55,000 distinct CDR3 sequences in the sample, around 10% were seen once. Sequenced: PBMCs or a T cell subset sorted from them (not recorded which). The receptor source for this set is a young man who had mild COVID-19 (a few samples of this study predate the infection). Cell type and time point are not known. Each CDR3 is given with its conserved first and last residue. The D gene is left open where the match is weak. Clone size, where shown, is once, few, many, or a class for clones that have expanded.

cdr3_aa: CSATPGLAGGYEQYF
cdr3_nt: TGCAGTGCTACCCCGGGACTAGCGGGGGGCTACGAGCAGTACTTC
d_call: TRBD2
cdr3_length: 15
j_call: TRBJ2-7
v_call: TRBV20-1
clone_size: NA

cdr3_aa: CASSLGGVLNQPQHF
cdr3_nt: TGTGCCAGCAGCTTAGGGGGAGTCTTAAATCAGCCCCAGCATTTT
d_call: NA
cdr3_length: 15
j_call: TRBJ1-5
v_call: TRBV7-8
clone_size: NA

cdr3_aa: CASAYPGGVGTDTQYF
cdr3_nt: TGTGCCAGCGCTTACCCGGGGGGAGTCGGCACAGATACGCAGTATTTT
d_call: TRBD2
cdr3_length: 16
j_call: TRBJ2-3
v_call: TRBV7-3
clone_size: NA

cdr3_aa: CASSDRGREYF
cdr3_nt: TGTGCCAGCAGTGACCGGGGCAGGGAGTACTTC
d_call: NA
cdr3_length: 11
j_call: TRBJ2-7
v_call: TRBV12-3/TRBV12-4
clone_size: many

cdr3_aa: CASSLARGYRGTQYF
cdr3_nt: TGTGCCAGCAGCTTAGCCAGGGGGTACCGGGGGACCCAGTACTTC
d_call: TRBD1
cdr3_length: 15
j_call: TRBJ2-5
v_call: TRBV11-2
clone_size: few

cdr3_aa: CASSFAAGSGETQYF
cdr3_nt: TGTGCCAGCAGTTTCGCGGCGGGGAGCGGAGAGACCCAGTACTTC
d_call: NA
cdr3_length: 15
j_call: TRBJ2-5
v_call: TRBV6-6
clone_size: many

cdr3_aa: CASSLRQGDEKLFF
cdr3_nt: TGTGCCAGCAGTTTACGGCAGGGGGATGAAAAACTGTTTTTT
d_call: TRBD1
cdr3_length: 14
j_call: TRBJ1-4
v_call: TRBV12-3/TRBV12-4
clone_size: few

cdr3_aa: CASNSYDRGQEDTEAFF
cdr3_nt: TGTGCCAGTAATTCCTATGACAGGGGGCAAGAGGACACTGAAGCTTTCTTT
d_call: TRBD1
cdr3_length: 17
j_call: TRBJ1-1
v_call: TRBV19
clone_size: NA

cdr3_aa: CASSEETGGTGELFF
cdr3_nt: TGTGCCAGCAGTGAGGAGACAGGGGGCACCGGGGAGCTGTTTTTT
d_call: TRBD1
cdr3_length: 15
j_call: TRBJ2-2
v_call: TRBV6-4
clone_size: many

cdr3_aa: CASSVGTGGITEAFF
cdr3_nt: TGTGCCAGCAGCGTAGGGACAGGGGGCATCACTGAAGCTTTCTTT
d_call: TRBD1
cdr3_length: 15
j_call: TRBJ1-1
v_call: TRBV9
clone_size: few

cdr3_aa: CASSPVAGSSYNEQFF
cdr3_nt: TGCGCCAGCAGCCCGGTAGCGGGAAGCTCCTACAATGAGCAGTTCTTC
d_call: TRBD2
cdr3_length: 16
j_call: TRBJ2-1
v_call: TRBV5-1
clone_size: NA

cdr3_aa: CATSDFTKGSEQFF
cdr3_nt: TGTGCCACCAGTGATTTCACGAAGGGTAGTGAGCAGTTCTTC
d_call: NA
cdr3_length: 14
j_call: TRBJ2-1
v_call: TRBV24-1
clone_size: few

cdr3_aa: CASGRINEQFF
cdr3_nt: TGTGCCAGCGGACGGATCAATGAGCAGTTCTTC
d_call: NA
cdr3_length: 11
j_call: TRBJ2-1
v_call: TRBV28
clone_size: NA

cdr3_aa: CASSSGQMNTEAFF
cdr3_nt: TGCGCCAGCAGCTCGGGACAGATGAACACTGAAGCTTTCTTT
d_call: TRBD1
cdr3_length: 14
j_call: TRBJ1-1
v_call: TRBV5-1
clone_size: many

cdr3_aa: CASSQTGGYTEAFF
cdr3_nt: TGTGCCAGCAGCCAGACAGGGGGCTACACTGAAGCTTTCTTT
d_call: TRBD1
cdr3_length: 14
j_call: TRBJ1-1
v_call: TRBV11-2
clone_size: few

cdr3_aa: CASSQERDSPYEQYF
cdr3_nt: TGCGCCAGCAGCCAAGAGCGGGACAGCCCCTACGAGCAGTACTTC
d_call: NA
cdr3_length: 15
j_call: TRBJ2-7
v_call: TRBV4-1
clone_size: NA

cdr3_aa: CASSVVDNPSYEQYF
cdr3_nt: TGTGCCAGCAGCGTAGTTGACAACCCCTCCTACGAGCAGTACTTC
d_call: NA
cdr3_length: 15
j_call: TRBJ2-7
v_call: TRBV9
clone_size: NA

cdr3_aa: CASSQDRSGGQPQHF
cdr3_nt: TGCGCCAGCAGCCAAGATAGGTCGGGCGGTCAGCCCCAGCATTTT
d_call: NA
cdr3_length: 15
j_call: TRBJ1-5
v_call: TRBV4-1
clone_size: many

cdr3_aa: CASSSTPSNTGELFF
cdr3_nt: TGTGCCAGCAGCTCGACTCCTTCGAACACCGGGGAGCTGTTTTTT
d_call: NA
cdr3_length: 15
j_call: TRBJ2-2
v_call: TRBV7-3
clone_size: many

cdr3_aa: CSVGRGGSYEQYF
cdr3_nt: TGCAGTGTAGGCCGGGGGGGGTCCTACGAGCAGTACTTC
d_call: TRBD2
cdr3_length: 13
j_call: TRBJ2-7
v_call: TRBV20-1
clone_size: NA

cdr3_aa: CASSGLGKIEAFF
cdr3_nt: TGTGCCAGCTCAGGCTTGGGTAAGATTGAAGCTTTCTTT
d_call: NA
cdr3_length: 13
j_call: TRBJ1-1
v_call: TRBV18
clone_size: once

cdr3_aa: CASSYSSGDTQYF
cdr3_nt: TGTGCCAGCAGCTACTCTTCGGGAGATACGCAGTATTTT
d_call: NA
cdr3_length: 13
j_call: TRBJ2-3
v_call: TRBV7-2
clone_size: many

cdr3_aa: CASSDIGDSHEQYF
cdr3_nt: TGTGCCAGCAGTGACATCGGAGACAGTCACGAGCAGTACTTC
d_call: NA
cdr3_length: 14
j_call: TRBJ2-7
v_call: TRBV6-4
clone_size: medium-sized

cdr3_aa: CASSPSGRYSNQPQHF
cdr3_nt: TGTGCCAGCTCACCCTCCGGACGGTATAGCAATCAGCCCCAGCATTTT
d_call: NA
cdr3_length: 16
j_call: TRBJ1-5
v_call: TRBV18
clone_size: once

cdr3_aa: CASSHFPGGYTF
cdr3_nt: TGTGCCAGCAGCCATTTTCCCGGTGGCTACACCTTC
d_call: NA
cdr3_length: 12
j_call: TRBJ1-2
v_call: TRBV12-3/TRBV12-4
clone_size: NA

cdr3_aa: CASRSTLRGNSPLHF
cdr3_nt: TGTGCCAGCAGGTCCACCTTAAGGGGTAATTCACCCCTCCACTTT
d_call: NA
cdr3_length: 15
j_call: TRBJ1-6
v_call: TRBV12-3/TRBV12-4
clone_size: NA

cdr3_aa: CASAGERGLSTDTQYF
cdr3_nt: TGTGCCAGCGCGGGGGAGCGGGGGCTTTCCACAGATACGCAGTATTTT
d_call: TRBD2
cdr3_length: 16
j_call: TRBJ2-3
v_call: TRBV10-3
clone_size: many

cdr3_aa: CATSRDRVDTQYF
cdr3_nt: TGTGCCACCAGCAGAGATAGGGTAGATACGCAGTATTTT
d_call: NA
cdr3_length: 13
j_call: TRBJ2-3
v_call: TRBV15
clone_size: many

cdr3_aa: CASNPGTAYNEQFF
cdr3_nt: TGTGCCAGTAATCCCGGGACGGCGTACAATGAGCAGTTCTTC
d_call: NA
cdr3_length: 14
j_call: TRBJ2-1
v_call: TRBV19
clone_size: few

cdr3_aa: CASSPRTTTNEKLFF
cdr3_nt: TGTGCCAGCAGCCCGAGGACAACAACTAATGAAAAACTGTTTTTT
d_call: NA
cdr3_length: 15
j_call: TRBJ1-4
v_call: TRBV7-2
clone_size: few

cdr3_aa: CASSSTRGGHSNTEAFF
cdr3_nt: TGTGCCAGCAGCTCAACGCGAGGGGGACACTCGAACACTGAAGCTTTCTTT
d_call: NA
cdr3_length: 17
j_call: TRBJ1-1
v_call: TRBV11-2
clone_size: NA

cdr3_aa: CASSYDRTKYANSPLHF
cdr3_nt: TGTGCCAGCAGTTATGACAGGACGAAGTATGCGAATTCACCCCTCCACTTT
d_call: NA
cdr3_length: 17
j_call: TRBJ1-6
v_call: TRBV6-5
clone_size: few

cdr3_aa: CASSIRQGQETQYF
cdr3_nt: TGTGCCAGCAGTATCCGACAGGGTCAAGAGACCCAGTACTTC
d_call: TRBD1
cdr3_length: 14
j_call: TRBJ2-5
v_call: TRBV27
clone_size: many

cdr3_aa: CASRGQYNTGELFF
cdr3_nt: TGTGCCAGCAGGGGACAGTATAACACCGGGGAGCTGTTTTTT
d_call: TRBD1
cdr3_length: 14
j_call: TRBJ2-2
v_call: TRBV12-3/TRBV12-4
clone_size: many

cdr3_aa: CASTRGISYNEQFF
cdr3_nt: TGTGCCAGCACCCGGGGGATTTCGTACAATGAGCAGTTCTTC
d_call: NA
cdr3_length: 14
j_call: TRBJ2-1
v_call: TRBV14
clone_size: NA

cdr3_aa: CASSSPTRRYF
cdr3_nt: TGTGCCAGCAGTTCCCCCACCCGTCGGTACTTC
d_call: NA
cdr3_length: 11
j_call: TRBJ2-5
v_call: TRBV28
clone_size: few

cdr3_aa: CAGSLDGFRGYTF
cdr3_nt: TGTGCCGGCAGCTTAGATGGGTTTCGCGGCTACACCTTC
d_call: NA
cdr3_length: 13
j_call: TRBJ1-2
v_call: TRBV7-9
clone_size: NA

cdr3_aa: CASSGLAGGSTDTQYF
cdr3_nt: TGCGCCAGCAGTGGGCTAGCGGGGGGTAGCACAGATACGCAGTATTTT
d_call: TRBD2
cdr3_length: 16
j_call: TRBJ2-3
v_call: TRBV5-1
clone_size: few

cdr3_aa: CASSLAGTANYGYTF
cdr3_nt: TGTGCCAGCAGCTTAGCGGGAACAGCTAACTATGGCTACACCTTC
d_call: NA
cdr3_length: 15
j_call: TRBJ1-2
v_call: TRBV7-2
clone_size: NA

cdr3_aa: CASSSRWDTEAFF
cdr3_nt: TGTGCCAGCAGCTCCAGGTGGGACACTGAAGCTTTCTTT
d_call: NA
cdr3_length: 13
j_call: TRBJ1-1
v_call: TRBV7-2
clone_size: few

cdr3_aa: CAISESRVLSYEQYF
cdr3_nt: TGTGCCATCAGTGAGTCCAGGGTTCTTTCCTACGAGCAGTACTTC
d_call: NA
cdr3_length: 15
j_call: TRBJ2-7
v_call: TRBV10-3
clone_size: few

cdr3_aa: CASRQEETQYF
cdr3_nt: TGTGCCAGCAGACAGGAGGAGACCCAGTACTTC
d_call: NA
cdr3_length: 11
j_call: TRBJ2-5
v_call: TRBV7-9
clone_size: many

cdr3_aa: CASSLGAALGGSYNSPLHF
cdr3_nt: TGCGCCAGCAGCTTGGGGGCGGCTCTGGGAGGCTCCTATAATTCACCCCTCCACTTT
d_call: NA
cdr3_length: 19
j_call: TRBJ1-6
v_call: TRBV5-1
clone_size: few

cdr3_aa: CASSPPASTDTQYF
cdr3_nt: TGTGCCAGCTCACCACCCGCTAGCACAGATACGCAGTATTTT
d_call: NA
cdr3_length: 14
j_call: TRBJ2-3
v_call: TRBV18
clone_size: few

cdr3_aa: CASSLLRGQGTTDTQYF
cdr3_nt: TGCGCCAGCAGCTTGTTACGGGGACAGGGGACCACAGATACGCAGTATTTT
d_call: TRBD1
cdr3_length: 17
j_call: TRBJ2-3
v_call: TRBV5-1
clone_size: many

cdr3_aa: CASSPSGDEQYF
cdr3_nt: TGTGCCAGCAGCCCCTCGGGGGACGAGCAGTACTTC
d_call: NA
cdr3_length: 12
j_call: TRBJ2-7
v_call: TRBV9
clone_size: few

cdr3_aa: CASSEYPDYEQYF
cdr3_nt: TGTGCCAGCAGTGAATATCCAGACTACGAGCAGTACTTC
d_call: NA
cdr3_length: 13
j_call: TRBJ2-7
v_call: TRBV25-1
clone_size: few

cdr3_aa: CASSRRGNTEAFF
cdr3_nt: TGTGCCAGCAGTCGGAGGGGGAACACTGAAGCTTTCTTT
d_call: NA
cdr3_length: 13
j_call: TRBJ1-1
v_call: TRBV12-3/TRBV12-4
clone_size: NA

cdr3_aa: CASGRGYEQYF
cdr3_nt: TGTGCCAGCGGAAGGGGTTATGAGCAGTACTTC
d_call: NA
cdr3_length: 11
j_call: TRBJ2-7
v_call: TRBV9
clone_size: NA